This paragraph reports one T cell receptor beta chain. V gave up 2 bases and J gave up 10 bases, with 9 bases separating them. This CDR3 region has 13 residues. CDR1 and CDR2 (germline): SEHNR, FQNEAQ (reference sequence). This sample stems from a study of blood T cell repertoires in COVID-19. Only in-frame clones appear in the TCRdb table, and some are missing; sequencing was by immunoSEQ multiplex PCR. In the table there are 65,000 to 70,000 clones, around 77% of which are singletons. The sample taken for sequencing was peripheral blood. V is TRBV7-9 and J is TRBJ1-6; D perhaps matches TRBD1 (6 bases). The TCR sequence derives from a man between 60 and 75 years old with acute or convalescent COVID-19. The CDR3 DNA is TGTGCCAGCAGCTTAACAGGGAACTCACCCCTCCACTTT. It is translated as CASSLTGNSPLHF.